This T cell receptor (beta chain) was sequenced for a study of CD8 T cells in Susac syndrome. In the case of this clonotype: Its antigen is undetermined.

Study-wide results and caveats: Regarding the TCR sequencing and HLA analysis, the study admitted that a relatively small number of individuals were involved.

After extraction with the RNeasy kit, about 0.45 to 1 ug of the RNA was reverse transcribed using random hexamers. TCR beta CDR3 was amplified by immunoSEQ covering 54 Vbeta and 13 Jbeta. One entry per CDR3 protein, called by TCRdb with MiXCR from the immunoSEQ multiplex PCR reads. The table lists 200,000 to 250,000 distinct CDR3 sequences, 93% of them singletons, with 0.06% to 0.08% in the top ten. V lost 8 bases to trimming and J lost 0 bases, with 14 bases between them. The CDR3 spans 16 residues. The germline CDR1 and CDR2 sequences are SNHLY and FYNNEI. The sequenced sample consisted of CD4+ T cells from PBMCs. The receptor's source is a human donor with multiple sclerosis. This rearrangement joins TRBV2 to TRBJ2-6, with a tentative D call TRBD1 (6 bases). CDR3 nucleotides: TGTGCCAGCGGTAGGCAGGGGTCCTCTGGGGCCAACGTCCTGACTTTC. Residues: CASGRQGSSGANVLTF.